This T cell receptor beta chain was obtained from a study of T cell changes during pregnancy in multiple sclerosis. TCRdb's table, derived via immunoSEQ multiplex PCR, lists solely in-frame clones and lacks some. The table has approximately 70,000 clones, nearly 95% seen once. This clone has only one observation. V was pared by 4 bases and J by 3 bases, with 8 bases of the junction left unmatched. The CDR3 has 15 residues. The germline V gene has CDR1 LNHDA and CDR2 SQIVND (reference sequence). The rearrangement links TRBV19 to TRBJ2-7, with TRBD1 matching 8 bases. The material sequenced was CD4+ T cells from peripheral blood mononuclear cells, taken after pregnancy. The TCR originated in a female donor with multiple sclerosis, enrolled in a pregnancy study. CDR3 region: CASSRGQGQFYEQYF. In nucleotides, the CDR3 is TGTGCCAGTAGTAGAGGACAGGGTCAATTCTACGAGCAGTACTTC.